These 19 T cell receptor beta chains share one sample of origin, sequenced in a study of spatial heterogeneity in lung cancer (dated by TCRdb to about 2019). Receptors were amplified or captured by 5' RACE. These reads were obtained on a NextSeq 500. Clones were called with MiXCR by TCRdb after fastp trimmed the public reads at Q25, and only in-frame beta chains were retained. One record per CDR3 amino acid sequence lists the most common genes and DNA. The sample table lists fewer than 60,000 distinct CDR3 sequences, around 6.7% of them with a count of one. Around 33% of the sample lies in the top ten. Taken with the paper, the label for time point translates to: blood at routine non-recurrence follow-up after resection. Whole RNA extracted from tumor and nontumor lung tissue, or from cryopreserved PBMC samples, was used for TCR sequencing without cell sorting. Source: PBMCs, taken at follow-up. Source of these receptors: a female donor with early-stage non-small cell lung cancer.

The table lists this clonotype with many counts. The chain joins TRBV12-5 to TRBJ1-2; 9 bases fit TRBD1. Per germline, CDR1 LGHNT and CDR2 FRNRAP. V dropped 4 bases and J dropped 8; count of bases not matched to a gene: 8. This CDR3 comprises 14 residues. CDR3 in DNA: TGTGCTAGTGGTTCGACAGGGGGAACGGGCGGCTACACCTTC. This codes for CASGSTGGTGGYTF.

This chain joins TRBV29-1 and TRBJ2-5, with 8 bases that match TRBD1. The CDR3 has 14 amino acids. Germline V gene sequence: CDR1 SQVTM, CDR2 ANQGSEA. J lost 2 bases, V lost 1 base, and 3 bases had no gene match. The CDR3 region is CSVEGRGRQETQYF. CDR3 nucleotide sequence: TGCAGCGTTGAAGGCAGGGGGCGACAAGAGACCCAGTACTTC.

This clonotype was seen ten or more times. The V and J genes are TRBV14 and TRBJ1-4, with D unresolved. Germline loops: CDR1 SGHDN, CDR2 FVKESK. The ends were cut back, 1 base at V and 6 bases at J, with 18 bases in the middle. The CDR3 has 17 amino acids. CDR3 sequence reads: CASSQGFSGRIDEKLFF. The CDR3 region has the DNA TGTGCCAGCAGCCAAGGGTTTTCAGGACGGATAGATGAAAAACTGTTTTTT.

In its sample, this clonotype was seen many times. This chain joins TRBV5-5 and TRBJ1-3; D gene uncertain. Germline-derived CDR1 and CDR2 are SGHKS and YYEKEE (reference sequence). The V end was cut by 2 bases, the J end by 0 bases, with 15 bases between. The CDR3 is 17 amino acids. As DNA, the CDR3 is TGTGCCAGCAGCTTTGAGACCTTATCCTTCTCTGGAAACACCATATATTTT. This translates into CASSFETLSFSGNTIYF.

This clonotype occurred many times. CDR3 region: CASSLGNEQYF. In nucleotides, the CDR3 is TGTGCCAGCAGCTTAGGGAACGAGCAGTACTTC. The gene calls are TRBV7-9 and TRBJ2-7; unclear D gene. CDR1 and CDR2 from the germline V gene are SEHNR and FQNEAQ (reference sequence). The CDR3 is 11 amino acids. The V end lost 1 base, the J end lost 5 bases, and 3 bases lay between the germline ends.

This clonotype occurred many times. V and J are TRBV9 and TRBJ1-6; TRBD1 matches 7 bases. V lost 2 bases to trimming and J lost 0 bases; unmatched junction nucleotides: 2. The CDR3 runs 16 residues. Germline V gene data show CDR1 as SGDLS and CDR2 as YYNGEE. CDR3 protein: CASSVTGSSYNSPLHF. The CDR3 DNA sequence: TGTGCCAGCAGCGTGACAGGGAGCTCCTATAATTCACCCCTCCACTTT. Combining the CDR3 with reference TRBV9 and TRBJ1-6 gives the whole variable domain DSGVTQTPKHLITATGQRVTLRCSPRSGDLSVYWYQQSLDQGLQFLIQYYNGEERAKGNILERFSAQQFPDLHSELNLSSLELGDSALYFCASSVTGSSYNSPLHFGNGTRLTVT.

A few counts support this clonotype. The rearrangement uses TRBV6-2 or TRBV6-3 and TRBJ2-7; D remains ambiguous. Germline CDR1 and CDR2: MNHEY and SVGEGT. There are 11 residues in the CDR3. Trimming took 6 bases from V and 6 from J, leaving 9 bases between them. CDR3 DNA sequence: TGTGCCAGCAGAACATCGGGCGAGCAGTACTTC. Its protein product is CASRTSGEQYF.

Many counts were recorded for this clonotype. V usage is TRBV5-1 and J usage is TRBJ2-3, with TRBD1 matching over 7 bases. The CDR3 extends over 16 amino acids. Per the germline V gene, CDR1 is SGHRS and CDR2 is YFSETQ. Trimming removed 4 bases from V and 1 base from J; junction bases left unmatched: 9. CDR3 in amino acids: CASSPFRQGRTDTQYF. For the CDR3, the DNA is TGCGCCAGCAGCCCCTTTAGACAGGGACGCACAGATACGCAGTATTTT.

The J gene is TRBJ2-7, the V gene TRBV19, with unresolved D. V was trimmed by 7 bases and J by 5 bases, leaving 18 bases between them. CDR1 and CDR2 from the germline V gene are LNHDA and SQIVND (reference sequence). This CDR3 region has 14 residues. CDR3 amino acids: CASTTGGLYNEQYF. CDR3 nucleotide sequence: TGTGCCAGTACCACGGGTGGCCTTTACAACGAGCAGTACTTC.

The J gene is TRBJ2-2, the V gene TRBV3-1; 8 positions match TRBD1. Germline CDR1 LGHDT, CDR2 YNNKEL (reference sequence). V trimming: 5 bases; J trimming: 5 bases; junction bases outside the gene matches: 4. This CDR3 region has 14 residues. The CDR3 sequence: CASSSRDRTGELFF. The CDR3, as DNA: TGTGCCAGCAGCAGCCGGGACAGGACCGGGGAGCTGTTTTTT.

This clonotype was observed a few times. The chain carries TRBV14 and TRBJ1-1, with TRBD1 matching 7 bases. Per germline, CDR1 SGHDN and CDR2 FVKESK. Trimming took 3 bases from V and 0 from J; bases not matched to a gene: 7. The CDR3 is 16 amino acids. CDR3 amino acids: CASSHHLGQVNTEAFF. For the CDR3, the DNA is TGTGCCAGCAGCCACCACCTCGGACAGGTGAACACTGAAGCTTTCTTT.

The rearrangement links TRBV7-9 to TRBJ1-6; D is perhaps TRBD1 (6 bases). CDR3 length equals 17 residues. CDR1 SEHNR and CDR2 FQNEAQ come from the germline V gene (reference sequence). Trimming took 5 bases from V and 5 from J, leaving 19 bases between them. CDR3 sequence reads: CASSRHLRTDNNSPLHF. The CDR3 coding sequence is TGTGCCAGCAGCCGACACCTAAGGACAGATAATAATTCACCCCTCCACTTT.

The V call is TRBV18, the J call TRBJ2-3; 10 bases fit TRBD2. V shed 2 bases, J shed 0 bases, and the junction held 2 bases outside the gene matches. This CDR3 comprises 16 residues. In germline, CDR1 is KGHSH, CDR2 LQKENI. CDR3 DNA: TGTGCCAGCTCACCAACACTAGCGGGGAGCACAGATACGCAGTATTTT. Protein sequence: CASSPTLAGSTDTQYF. The full variable domain, with the rest looked up from reference TRBV18 and TRBJ2-3, is NAGVMQNPRHLVRRRGQEARLRCSPMKGHSHVYWYRQLPEEGLKFMVYLQKENIIDESGMPKERFSAEFPKEGPSILRIQQVVRGDSAAYFCASSPTLAGSTDTQYFGPGTRLTVL.

The chain couples TRBV5-4 to TRBJ2-1, with TRBD2 as a possible D gene (5 bases). The CDR3 loop spans 16 amino acids. Per the germline V gene, CDR1 is SGHNT and CDR2 is YYREEE (reference sequence). Trimming shortened V by 0 bases and J by 4 bases, and 14 bases separated the two germline ends. The CDR3 nucleotides are TGTGCCAGCAGCTTGGGGGCAGGCGGGTCTTACAATGAGCAGTTCTTC. It codes for CASSLGAGGSYNEQFF.

This clonotype was counted a few times. The chain joins TRBV29-1 to TRBJ2-4; D is ambiguous. Trimming shortened V by 2 bases and J by 1 base, and 6 bases separated the two germline ends. CDR3 size: 13 residues. Germline V lookup: CDR1 SQVTM, CDR2 ANQGSEA. This CDR3 reads CSVEQDAKNIQYF. The CDR3 DNA reads TGCAGCGTTGAACAGGATGCCAAAAACATTCAGTACTTC.

This clonotype has only a few counts. The chain recombines TRBV10-3 with TRBJ2-5, with TRBD2 matching 9 bases. The CDR3 spans 13 residues. The germline gives CDR1 ENHRY, CDR2 SYGVKD. CDR3 DNA: TGTGCTGCTGGGCTAGCGGGACAAGAGACCCAGTACTTC. It yields the protein CAAGLAGQETQYF.

This clonotype came up many times. The chain links TRBV5-1 to TRBJ1-1; D is unclear. Trimming removed 0 bases at V and 1 base at J, with 7 bases between. Germline V lookup: CDR1 SGHRS, CDR2 YFSETQ. The CDR3 sequence is 14 residues long. The CDR3 sequence is CASSLEGQNTEAFF. CDR3 nucleotide sequence: TGCGCCAGCAGCTTGGAAGGGCAGAACACTGAAGCTTTCTTT.

This clonotype was observed a few times. The chain recombines TRBV18 with TRBJ1-2; D perhaps matches TRBD1 (6 bases). The CDR3 covers 15 residues. V was cut by 3 bases and J by 6 bases, with 17 bases left in between. Germline V CDR1 and CDR2: KGHSH, LQKENI. The DNA for the CDR3 is TGTGCCAGCTCACCGATGACAGGACCCCAACATGGCTACACCTTC. Translation gives CASSPMTGPQHGYTF.

This clonotype was observed many times. V is TRBV5-1 and J is TRBJ1-1; a weak D match, TRBD1 (5 bases). Germline CDR1 SGHRS, CDR2 YFSETQ. The V gene lost 0 bases and the J gene lost 0 bases, with 6 bases spanning the gap. This CDR3 is 14 amino acids long. The DNA for the CDR3 is TGCGCCAGCAGCTTGGGGGGCATGAACACTGAAGCTTTCTTT. This encodes CASSLGGMNTEAFF.